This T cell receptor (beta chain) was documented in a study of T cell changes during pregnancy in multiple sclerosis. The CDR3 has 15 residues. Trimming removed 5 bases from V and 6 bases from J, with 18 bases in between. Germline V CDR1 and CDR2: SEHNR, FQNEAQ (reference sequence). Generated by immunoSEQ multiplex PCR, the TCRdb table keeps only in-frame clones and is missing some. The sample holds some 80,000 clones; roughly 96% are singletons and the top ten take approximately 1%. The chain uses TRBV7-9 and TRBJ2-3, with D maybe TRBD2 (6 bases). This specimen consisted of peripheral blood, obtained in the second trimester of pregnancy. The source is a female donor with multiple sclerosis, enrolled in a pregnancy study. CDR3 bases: TGTGCCAGCAGCCAGTGGGGGGAACAGTCGGATACGCAGTATTTT. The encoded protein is CASSQWGEQSDTQYF.